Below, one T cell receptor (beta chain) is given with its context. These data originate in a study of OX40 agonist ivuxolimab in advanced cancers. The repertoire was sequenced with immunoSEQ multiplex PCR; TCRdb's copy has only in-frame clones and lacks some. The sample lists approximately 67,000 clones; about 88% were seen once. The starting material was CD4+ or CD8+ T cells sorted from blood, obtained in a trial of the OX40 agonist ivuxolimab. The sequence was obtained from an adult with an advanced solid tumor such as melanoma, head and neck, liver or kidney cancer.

CDR3 protein: CASSSRTSGTYNEQFF. Written as DNA, the CDR3 is TGTGCCAGCAGCTCCCGGACTAGCGGCACCTACAATGAGCAGTTCTTC. The chain has TRBV11-3 and TRBJ2-1; 10 bases match TRBD2. The CDR3 sequence is 16 residues long. Per germline, CDR1 SGHNT and CDR2 YENEEA. Trimming removed 4 bases from V and 2 bases from J; junction bases left unmatched: 5.